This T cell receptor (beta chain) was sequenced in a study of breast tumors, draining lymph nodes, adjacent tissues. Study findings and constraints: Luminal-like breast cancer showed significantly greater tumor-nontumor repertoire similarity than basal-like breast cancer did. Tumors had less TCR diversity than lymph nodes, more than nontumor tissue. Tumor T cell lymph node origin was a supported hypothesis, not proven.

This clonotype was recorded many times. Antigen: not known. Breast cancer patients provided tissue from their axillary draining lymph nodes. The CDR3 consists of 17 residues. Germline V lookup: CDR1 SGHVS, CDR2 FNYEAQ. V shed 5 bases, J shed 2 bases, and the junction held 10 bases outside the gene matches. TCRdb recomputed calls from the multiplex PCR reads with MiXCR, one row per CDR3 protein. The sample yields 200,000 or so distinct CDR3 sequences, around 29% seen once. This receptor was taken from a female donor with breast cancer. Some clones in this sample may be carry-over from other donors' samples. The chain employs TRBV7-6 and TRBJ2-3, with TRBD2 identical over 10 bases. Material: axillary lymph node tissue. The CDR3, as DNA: TGTGCCAGCAGCCCGAGTGTAGCGGGGGGTACCACAGATACGCAGTATTTT. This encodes CASSPSVAGGTTDTQYF.